This TCR beta chain was retrieved from a study of regulatory T cells in long-lasting Graves disease. Overall study context: To qualify as persistent, Graves' disease required over 5 years of antithyroid drugs with positive TSH receptor antibodies.

The length of the CDR3 is 15 residues. The germline CDR1 and CDR2 sequences are MNHEY and SVGAGI. Between the trimmed V and J ends, which lost 0 bases and 6 bases, there was a span of 14 bases. Study-level results: The TCR repertoire of persistent Graves' patients was less diverse than that of newly diagnosed ones. The study found persistent patients shared more public clonotypes (roughly 3,000) than new patients (around 1,000). Persistent disease was associated with favored TRBV28 usage and with favored use of TRBJ1-2 and TRBJ2-5.

About this clonotype itself: Its matching antigen is unknown.

Arm-PCR of CDR3 regions and iRepertoire HTBI primers were the basis on which TCR beta libraries were built. One entry per CDR3 protein, called by TCRdb with MiXCR from the multiplex PCR reads. The sample lists approximately 440,000 distinct CDR3 sequences; 23% were seen once. Specified time point: persistent/refractory GD, antithyroid drugs over 5 years with positive TRAb. Extracted RNA from PBMCs served as the source of the TCR library. The V call is TRBV6-5, the J call TRBJ1-2; D uncertain. This clonotype originated in a female donor with Graves disease. This specimen consisted of peripheral blood mononuclear cells (PBMCs), obtained when the disease was refractory, from a patient treated with antithyroid drugs. The CDR3, as DNA: TGTGCCAGCAGTTACTCCGAAACGCGGGCTGATGGCTACACCTTC. It codes for CASSYSETRADGYTF.